A selection of T cell receptor beta chains follows, all from one sample in a study of PD-1 blockade in classical Hodgkin lymphoma. Profiled with immunoSEQ multiplex PCR; TCRdb holds only in-frame clones, not every one. Here the sample spans about 24,000 clones, approximately 69% being singletons. The sequencing here drew on peripheral blood mononuclear cells (PBMCs), taken at baseline. The receptors derive from a human donor with classical Hodgkin lymphoma. The CDR3 runs from the conserved cysteine through the conserved F or W. A D gene is named only where the DNA matches it firmly. Part of the rows lack a size; the others show once, few, many or a class for expanded clones.

D gene	clone size	J gene	V gene	CDR3 protein	CDR3 DNA
TRBD1	NA	TRBJ1-1	TRBV12-5	CASGLAGQGGPEAFF	TGTGCTAGTGGTTTGGCGGGACAGGGAGGCCCCGAAGCTTTCTTT
NA	NA	TRBJ2-7	TRBV28	CASSLPTYEQYF	TGTGCCAGCAGTTTGCCAACCTACGAGCAGTACTTC
NA	NA	TRBJ2-7	TRBV7-8	CASSSTGDPSYEQYF	TGTGCCAGCAGCTCTACCGGGGATCCCTCCTACGAGCAGTACTTC
NA	NA	TRBJ2-6	TRBV19	CASSIEGGNSGANVLTF	TGTGCCAGTAGTATAGAGGGCGGAAACTCTGGGGCCAACGTCCTGACTTTC
NA	NA	TRBJ2-3	TRBV9	CASSGGTTRSTDTQYF	TGTGCCAGCAGCGGTGGGACAACAAGATCCACAGATACGCAGTATTTT
NA	NA	TRBJ1-1	TRBV25-1	CASRETGTEAFF	TGTGCCAGCAGAGAAACGGGCACTGAAGCTTTCTTT
NA	few	TRBJ1-5	TRBV7-9	CASSVGQFSNQPQHF	TGTGCCAGCAGCGTAGGACAGTTTAGCAATCAGCCCCAGCATTTT
NA	once	TRBJ2-7	TRBV7-2	CASSLVGTQQYF	TGTGCCAGCAGCTTAGTGGGGACCCAGCAGTACTTC
TRBD1	NA	TRBJ2-1	TRBV11-3	CASSTRDREVNEQFF	TGTGCCAGCAGCACCCGGGACAGGGAGGTCAATGAGCAGTTCTTC
TRBD1	NA	TRBJ2-1	TRBV2	CATGQGAYEQFF	TGTGCCACCGGACAGGGGGCCTATGAGCAGTTCTTC
NA	NA	TRBJ1-1	TRBV11-3	CASSLDPNTEAFF	TGTGCCAGCAGCTTAGATCCGAACACTGAAGCTTTCTTT
NA	NA	TRBJ1-1	TRBV19	CASGARGGEAFF	TGTGCCAGTGGAGCTAGAGGGGGTGAAGCTTTCTTT
TRBD2	NA	TRBJ2-1	TRBV5-6	CASSLLSLAGGARREQFF	TGTGCCAGCAGCTTGTTATCCCTAGCGGGGGGAGCACGTCGGGAGCAGTTCTTC
TRBD1	NA	TRBJ1-2	TRBV7-9	CASSQDRAGDGYTF	TGTGCCAGCAGCCAGGACAGGGCAGGGGATGGCTACACCTTC
NA	once	TRBJ1-5	TRBV6-6	CASSGWGQPQHF	TGTGCCAGCAGTGGCTGGGGTCAGCCCCAGCATTTT
NA	NA	TRBJ2-1	TRBV6-6	CASSYYVYNEQFF	TGTGCCAGCAGTTACTACGTCTACAATGAGCAGTTCTTC
NA	NA	TRBJ1-5	TRBV19	CASSDIGAGRDWNSNQPQHF	TGTGCCAGTAGTGATATAGGGGCGGGTAGGGACTGGAATAGCAATCAGCCCCAGCATTTT
NA	NA	TRBJ2-1	TRBV5-4	CASSLRPEGGEQFF	TGTGCCAGCAGCTTGAGACCCGAAGGAGGTGAGCAGTTCTTC
TRBD2	NA	TRBJ2-3	TRBV2	CASSDIALRGTDTQYF	TGTGCCAGCAGTGATATTGCCCTGCGGGGGACAGATACGCAGTATTTT
NA	medium-sized	TRBJ1-1	TRBV7-6	CASSLRIPTPPLNTEAFF	TGTGCCAGCAGCTTAAGGATCCCGACCCCACCGTTGAACACTGAAGCTTTCTTT
NA	few	TRBJ2-7	TRBV13	CASSGGTLAPYEQYF	TGTGCCAGCAGCGGAGGGACTCTGGCCCCCTACGAGCAGTACTTC
TRBD1	NA	TRBJ2-1	TRBV5-1	CASSFYGDSSYNEQFF	TGCGCCAGCAGCTTCTATGGGGACAGCTCCTACAATGAGCAGTTCTTC
NA	few	TRBJ2-3	TRBV7-9	CASTEDSNTDTQYF	TGTGCCAGCACCGAGGACAGCAACACAGATACGCAGTATTTT